These 27 T cell receptor beta chains were sequenced from one sample in a study of T cells in women clearing cervical HPV infection. The assay was immunoSEQ multiplex PCR, and TCRdb's table has in-frame clones only and misses some. Seen in this sample are tens of thousands of clones; the ten most common clones hold 4% to 5.5%. Sample: blood buffy coat. The receptors were sampled from a woman between 18 and 69 years old with a cervical HPV16 infection that either progressed to CIN3+ or cleared (not recorded which).

Points on this clone: Coverage ceases 3 residues before the CDR3 finishes, and the germline J gene fills in the end. This chain uses TRBV6-4 with TRBJ2-2; 7 nucleotides match TRBD1. V trimming: 6 bases; J trimming: 1 base; junction bases outside the gene matches: 5. CDR3 size: 15 residues. Germline V CDR1 and CDR2: MRHNA, SNTAGT. The sequenced CDR3 bases are TGTGCCAGCAGCCCAGGACAGGAGAACACCGGGGAG. This encodes CASSPGQENTGE. The whole CDR3 sequence is CASSPGQENTGELFF.

As to this clone: Sequencing ends 3 residues short of the CDR3 end; the germline J gene provides the rest. V is TRBV18 and J is TRBJ2-1, with 8 bases that match TRBD2. V shed 4 bases and J 6 bases; nucleotides not matched to a gene: 11. CDR1 KGHSH and CDR2 LQKENI come from the germline V gene. The CDR3 is made up of 16 amino acids. The CDR3 sequence: CASSLFSAGDFNEQFF. CDR3 bases read: TGTGCCAGCTCACTTTTCTCAGCGGGAGATTTCAATGAG.

With regard to this clone: The CDR3 end lies 3 residues beyond the end of the read and is filled in from the germline J gene. The rearrangement joins TRBV18 to TRBJ1-5; D perhaps matches TRBD1 (6 bases). Germline CDR1 reads KGHSH; CDR2 reads LQKENI. Trimming pared 4 bases from V and 3 bases from J, leaving 10 bases between. The CDR3 runs to 14 residues. The CDR3: CASSLGQINQPQHF. Incomplete CDR3 DNA: TGTGCCAGCTCACTGGGACAAATCAATCAGCCC.

Worth noting for this clone: Coverage ceases 3 residues before the CDR3 finishes, and the germline J gene fills in the end. V is TRBV7-6 and J is TRBJ1-6; 7 nucleotides match TRBD1. CDR1 is SGHVS, CDR2 FNYEAQ, per germline. The CDR3 covers 16 residues. The ends lost 5 bases at V and 6 bases at J; junction bases unmatched: 10. CDR3 residues: CASSTGVPGFNSPLHF. The CDR3 DNA, read in part, is TGTGCCAGCAGCACAGGGGTGCCCGGATTTAATTCACCC.

With respect to this clone: The read terminates 3 residues before the CDR3 end, so the remaining end is supplied by the germline J gene. The gene calls are TRBV2 and TRBJ1-2, with TRBD1 matching 10 bases. V lost 5 bases, J lost 3 bases, and 6 bases stayed unmatched. Germline V lookup: CDR1 SNHLY, CDR2 FYNNEI. The CDR3 has 15 residues. The part of the CDR3 DNA that was read is TGTGCCAGCAGTCTACAGACAGGGGGCGACTATGGC. It specifies CASSLQTGGDYG. The complete CDR3 protein is CASSLQTGGDYGYTF.

Regarding this clone: The read ends 3 residues before the CDR3 terminus; that terminus is restored from the germline J gene. The rearrangement joins TRBV4-1 to TRBJ2-1; tentative D call: TRBD2 (5 bases). Between the trimmed V and J ends, which lost 1 base and 8 bases, there was a span of 9 bases. The germline V gene has CDR1 MGHRA and CDR2 YSYEKL. The length of the CDR3 is 13 residues. CDR3 bases read: TGCGCCAGCAGCCAAGGCGGGCCTTATGAG. Translated: CASSQGGPYE. The CDR3 in full is CASSQGGPYEQFF.

A word on this clone: At one end the junction does not follow the germline gene, possibly because of a read error. Sequencing ends 3 residues short of the CDR3 end; the germline J gene provides the rest. This specimen includes other DNA sequences encoding the same CDR3. J is TRBJ1-3 and V is TRBV19, with a possible D match to TRBD1 (6 bases). Germline V CDR1 and CDR2: LNHDA, SQIVND (reference sequence). The CDR3 has 15 residues. The covered CDR3 bases are TGTGCCAGTAGTAGCACAGGGAGCTCTGGAAACACA. Protein: CASSSTGSSGNT. The entire CDR3 reads CASSSTGSSGNTIYF.

A remark on this clone: Read coverage stops 3 residues before the CDR3 terminus; the germline J gene supplies the remainder. The chain carries TRBV5-6 and TRBJ1-4; D not certain. The CDR3 is 15 amino acids. The germline V gene encodes CDR1 SGHDT and CDR2 YYEEEE. This CDR3 reads CASSLISGLNSPLFF. CDR3 DNA, as far as it was read: TGTGCCAGCAGCCTGATAAGCGGGCTAAATTCACCA. Full variable domain (rest looked up from reference TRBV5-6 and TRBJ1-4): DAGVTQSPTHLIKTRGQQVTLRCSPKSGHDTVSWYQQALGQGPQFIFQYYEEEERQRGNFPDRFSGHQFPNYSSELNVNALLLGDSALYLCASSLISGLNSPLFFGSGTQLSVL.

Partial CDR3 DNA: TGCGCCAGCAGCTTGGACAGTCCAGACACAGATACG. Protein product: CASSLDSPDTDT. The full-length CDR3 reads as CASSLDSPDTDTQYF. The rearrangement links TRBV5-1 to TRBJ2-3; D unclear. The read comes to an end 3 residues before the CDR3 does, leaving the germline J gene to fill in the end. The V end lost 0 bases, the J end lost 2 bases, and 10 bases lay between the germline ends. This CDR3 has 15 residues. Per the germline V gene, CDR1 is SGHRS and CDR2 is YFSETQ. The entire variable domain, with the rest obtained from reference TRBV5-1 and TRBJ2-3, is as follows: KAGVTQTPRYLIKTRGQQVTLSCSPISGHRSVSWYQQTPGQGLQFLFEYFSETQRNKGNFPGRFSGRQFSNSRSEMNVSTLELGDSALYLCASSLDSPDTDTQYFGPGTRLTVL.

About this clone itself: The CDR3 extends 3 residues past the end of the read, so its final part is completed from the germline J gene. This chain links TRBV7-6 with TRBJ2-5; 9 bases are shared with TRBD2. The CDR3 consists of 14 residues. Trimming cost V 2 bases and J 5 bases; bases outside gene matches: 3. CDR1 is SGHVS and CDR2 is FNYEAQ in the germline V gene. The sequenced CDR3 bases are TGTGCCAGCAGCTTAAGCGGGAGGAGCGAGACC. Encoded protein: CASSLSGRSET. The whole CDR3 is CASSLSGRSETQYF.

Turning to this clone: The read gets to within 3 residues of the CDR3 end, and the germline J gene fills in the rest. The J gene is TRBJ1-1, the V gene TRBV18; D gene ambiguous. Trimming stripped 0 bases from V and 1 base from J, with 6 bases between. CDR1 is KGHSH and CDR2 is LQKENI in the germline V gene. The CDR3 sequence is 14 residues long. The CDR3 loop reads CASSPPSGNTEAFF. The sequenced CDR3 bases are TGTGCCAGCTCACCACCGTCGGGGAACACTGAA.

Worth noting for this clone: The read gets to within 3 residues of the CDR3 end, and the germline J gene fills in the rest. The chain recombines TRBV7-9 with TRBJ1-1; 9 bases map to TRBD1. CDR1 is SEHNR and CDR2 is FQNEAQ in the germline V gene (reference sequence). The trim removed 5 bases at V and 5 bases at J, leaving 6 bases unmatched. The CDR3 runs 14 residues. The DNA read from the CDR3 is TGTGCCAGCAGCCCGGCCGGACAGGGGACTGAA. This encodes CASSPAGQGTE. In full, the CDR3 reads CASSPAGQGTEAFF.

On this clone: From the germline J gene comes the end of the CDR3, since the read stops 3 residues before it. V and J are TRBV20-1 and TRBJ2-5; no firm D call. This CDR3 comprises 11 residues. Per germline, CDR1 DFQATT and CDR2 SNEGSKA (reference sequence). V lost 5 bases, J lost 5 bases, and 9 bases lay in between. The CDR3 is CSAPLRETQYF. CDR3 DNA (partial): TGCAGTGCTCCCTTGAGGGAGACC.

CDR3 DNA (partial): TGCGCCAGCACCATAAGCGGGGGGAACACCGGGGAG. Encoded protein: CASTISGGNTGE. The entire CDR3 protein reads CASTISGGNTGELFF. The chain is built from TRBV5-1 and TRBJ2-2; 8 positions agree with TRBD2. The read ends 3 residues shy of where the CDR3 ends; the end is completed using the germline J gene. V trimming: 6 bases; J trimming: 1 base; junction bases outside the gene matches: 5. The germline V gene encodes CDR1 SGHRS and CDR2 YFSETQ. The CDR3 is made up of 15 amino acids. Supplemented by reference TRBV5-1 and TRBJ2-2, the full variable domain reads KAGVTQTPRYLIKTRGQQVTLSCSPISGHRSVSWYQQTPGQGLQFLFEYFSETQRNKGNFPGRFSGRQFSNSRSEMNVSTLELGDSALYLCASTISGGNTGELFFGEGSRLTVL.

For this clone: From the germline J gene comes the end of the CDR3, since the read stops 3 residues before it. The V call is TRBV30, the J call TRBJ1-5, with TRBD1 identical over 7 bases. This CDR3 comprises 15 residues. Trimming removed 4 bases from V and 0 bases from J; junction bases left unmatched: 6. The germline CDR1 and CDR2 sequences are GTSNPN and SVGIG (reference sequence). The CDR3 loop is CAWNYRGFSNQPQHF. CDR3 DNA (partial): TGTGCCTGGAATTACAGGGGTTTTAGCAATCAGCCC.

Note on this clone: Read coverage stops 3 residues before the CDR3 terminus; the germline J gene supplies the remainder. The V gene is TRBV5-1, the J gene TRBJ1-3; maybe TRBD1 (6 bases). The CDR3 runs 14 residues. Trimming removed 0 bases from V and 4 bases from J, with 8 bases in between. From germline, CDR1 is SGHRS and CDR2 YFSETQ. CDR3 amino acids: CASSLAGAGNTIYF. The CDR3 DNA, read in part, is TGCGCCAGCAGCTTGGCAGGGGCCGGAAACACC.

Note on this clone: Read sequence stops 3 residues before the CDR3 end, and the germline J gene provides the missing end. The V gene is TRBV5-1, the J gene TRBJ2-2, with 8 bases identical to TRBD1. Germline loops: CDR1 SGHRS, CDR2 YFSETQ. The CDR3 totals 15 residues. The CDR3 protein is CASSPPGQANSPLFF. CDR3 DNA, as far as it was read: TGCGCCAGCAGCCCCCCGGGACAGGCCAATTCACCG.

As to this clone: The read halts 3 residues ahead of the CDR3 end, with the missing end drawn from the germline J gene. This chain joins TRBV20-1 and TRBJ2-1; the D is unclear. Between the trimmed V and J ends, which lost 7 bases and 0 bases, there was a span of 7 bases. Germline V gives CDR1 DFQATT, CDR2 SNEGSKA (reference sequence). The CDR3 consists of 12 residues. The covered CDR3 bases are TGCAGTGGGGCCCTCTCCTACAATGAG. Protein product: CSGALSYNE. The complete CDR3 protein is CSGALSYNEQFF.

Regarding this clone: The read terminates 3 residues before the CDR3 end, so the remaining end is supplied by the germline J gene. V is TRBV2 and J is TRBJ1-5, with TRBD1 matching 7 bases. The CDR3 spans 15 residues. V shed 5 bases, J shed 4 bases, and the junction held 8 bases outside the gene matches. Germline V gene sequence: CDR1 SNHLY, CDR2 FYNNEI. CDR3 DNA, as far as it was read: TGTGCCAGCAGTTTACAGGGGTCTGGTAATCAGCCC. It encodes CASSLQGSGNQP. The whole CDR3 is CASSLQGSGNQPQHF.

As regards this clone: The CDR3 extends 3 residues past the end of the read, so its final part is completed from the germline J gene. This chain connects TRBV7-9 to TRBJ1-2; D is possibly TRBD1 (5 bases). The CDR3 sequence is 12 residues long. CDR1 and CDR2 from the germline V gene are SEHNR and FQNEAQ (reference sequence). CDR3 region: CASSLGGNDYTF. The CDR3 bases that were read are TGTGCCAGCAGCTTGGGGGGAAATGAC.

Comment on this clone: The CDR3 goes on 3 residues after the read ends, and that part is filled in from the germline J gene. The same CDR3 arises from other DNA sequences in this sample as well. V is TRBV29-1 and J is TRBJ2-7; 8 bases align to TRBD1. The germline V gene has CDR1 SQVTM and CDR2 ANQGSEA. The V segment lost 0 bases and the J segment 5 bases; nucleotides outside the gene matches: 6. CDR3 length: 14 amino acids. CDR3 amino acids: CSVEEGTGWDEQYF. The part of the CDR3 DNA that was read is TGCAGCGTTGAAGAGGGGACAGGTTGGGACGAG.

Incomplete CDR3 DNA: TGTGCCATCAGTGAGTTGGGCGCTTATAATTCACCC. Protein: CAISELGAYNSP. The CDR3 in full is CAISELGAYNSPLHF. V and J are TRBV10-3 and TRBJ1-6; D not certain. Read sequence stops 3 residues before the CDR3 end, and the germline J gene provides the missing end. There are 15 residues in the CDR3. The V and J ends lost 1 base and 4 bases respectively, with 8 bases between them. Germline V gene sequence: CDR1 ENHRY, CDR2 SYGVKD.

With respect to this clone: The read finishes 3 residues shy of the CDR3 end, and the germline J gene is used to complete it. This chain uses TRBV28 with TRBJ2-2; 8 bases map to TRBD2. The germline V gene encodes CDR1 MDHEN and CDR2 SYDVKM. The CDR3 is made up of 18 amino acids. Trimming at V came to 0 bases and at J to 3 bases, leaving 9 bases not matched to a gene. CDR3 residues: CASSLWVSGAPDTGELFF. The part of the CDR3 DNA that was read is TGTGCCAGCAGTTTATGGGTTAGCGGGGCGCCTGACACCGGGGAG.

As concerns this clone: From the germline J gene comes the end of the CDR3, since the read stops 3 residues before it. This chain joins TRBV19 and TRBJ2-5; the D gene is possibly TRBD1 (5 bases). Germline-derived CDR1 and CDR2 are LNHDA and SQIVND (reference sequence). Trimming pared 1 base from V and 3 bases from J, leaving 12 bases between. This CDR3 has 15 residues. CDR3 DNA, as far as it was read: TGTGCCAGTAGTATAGGTAGACAGTTAGAAGAGACC. Translating gives CASSIGRQLEET. The whole CDR3 protein is CASSIGRQLEETQYF.

Points on this clone: The CDR3 end is not reached by the read, which stops 3 residues before it; the germline J gene fills it in. The chain is built from TRBV7-2 and TRBJ1-2, with 7 bases aligning to TRBD1. The germline V gene has CDR1 SGHTA and CDR2 FQGNSA. Trimming at V came to 4 bases and at J to 4 bases, leaving 6 bases not matched to a gene. This CDR3 region has 14 residues. The part of the CDR3 DNA that was read is TGTGCCAGCAGCTCTCAGGGGGTGACCTATGGC. It encodes CASSSQGVTYG. The CDR3 as a whole reads CASSSQGVTYGYTF.

In the case of this clone: The read terminates 3 residues ahead of where the CDR3 ends, so the germline J gene completes it. This chain links TRBV7-6 with TRBJ1-2; 7 bases fit TRBD1. CDR3 size: 16 residues. Per germline, CDR1 SGHVS and CDR2 FNYEAQ. CDR3 in amino acids: CASSSTGTETTDTYTF. The covered CDR3 bases are TGTGCCAGCAGCTCTACCGGGACAGAGACCACAGATACC.

Note on this clone: The CDR3 end lies 3 residues beyond the end of the read and is filled in from the germline J gene. The chain combines TRBV11-2 with TRBJ2-2; TRBD2 matches 7 bases. With 4 bases clipped from V and 5 bases from J, the junction kept 7 bases outside the gene matches. Germline assignment: CDR1 SGHAT and CDR2 FQNNGV. The length of the CDR3 is 15 residues. The CDR3 reads CASSSPMRGTGELFF. CDR3 DNA (partial): TGTGCCAGCAGCTCACCGATGCGGGGGACCGGGGAG.